Listed below are T cell receptor beta chains from one sample, sequenced in a study of human T cells and chemical hapten exposure. TCRdb itself ran the RACE reads through MiXCR, one entry per CDR3 protein. The sample consists of under 300,000 distinct CDR3 sequences, approximately 8% of them appearing once. The material sequenced was whole blood, taken in connection with sensitization to the hapten diphenylcyclopropenone (DPC). The receptors shown here come from a man aged 18 to 29 with alopecia areata. Some clones in this sample may be carry-over from other donors' samples. Each CDR3 is given with its conserved first and last residue. D genes are given only for firm matches. Only some rows state a clone size, as once, few, many or a class for expanded clones.

clone size	D gene	CDR3 length	V gene	J gene	CDR3 protein	CDR3 DNA
few	NA	13	TRBV6-5	TRBJ2-5	CASSYSLREAQYF	TGTGCCAGCAGTTACTCGCTTAGGGAGGCCCAGTACTTC
NA	TRBD2	13	TRBV29-1	TRBJ2-1	CSGRGGSYNEQFF	TGCAGCGGGCGGGGGGGCTCCTACAATGAGCAGTTCTTC
many	NA	14	TRBV4-2	TRBJ1-1	CASSPRALNTEAFF	TGTGCCAGCAGCCCTAGGGCTTTGAACACTGAAGCTTTCTTT
many	TRBD1	16	TRBV7-9	TRBJ1-6	CASSFYRDRGNSPLHF	TGTGCCAGCAGCTTCTACCGGGACAGGGGTAATTCACCCCTCCACTTT
NA	NA	14	TRBV4-1	TRBJ2-7	CASSPDYSSYEQYF	TGCGCCAGCAGCCCGGACTATTCCTCCTACGAGCAGTACTTC
few	NA	13	TRBV9	TRBJ2-2	CASSVVITGELFF	TGTGCCAGCAGCGTAGTAATCACCGGGGAGCTGTTTTTT
many	NA	16	TRBV7-8	TRBJ2-1	CASSLAGIYSYNEQFF	TGTGCCAGCAGCTTAGCGGGGATATACTCCTACAATGAGCAGTTCTTC
few	NA	16	TRBV28	TRBJ2-2	CASSFPETPNTGELFF	TGTGCCAGCAGTTTCCCGGAGACCCCGAACACCGGGGAGCTGTTTTTT
NA	TRBD1	15	TRBV4-3	TRBJ1-2	CASSPGTGSNYGYTF	TGCGCCAGCAGCCCAGGGACAGGATCTAACTATGGCTACACCTTC
many	NA	14	TRBV6-5	TRBJ2-1	CASSPGTAYNEQFF	TGTGCCAGCAGTCCCGGGACTGCCTACAATGAGCAGTTCTTC
NA	TRBD1	13	TRBV29-1	TRBJ1-4	CSAWDRDREKLFF	TGCAGCGCCTGGGACAGGGACCGCGAAAAACTGTTTTTT
few	NA	14	TRBV7-9	TRBJ1-4	CASSFPPIDEKLFF	TGTGCCAGCAGCTTTCCGCCGATAGATGAAAAACTGTTTTTT
few	NA	15	TRBV10-3	TRBJ2-5	CAISDPRELKETQYF	TGTGCCATCAGTGATCCCCGGGAGCTAAAAGAGACCCAGTACTTC
few	TRBD2	15	TRBV6-2/TRBV6-3	TRBJ2-1	CASSYDAGGPHEQFF	TGTGCCAGCAGTTACGATGCGGGGGGGCCACATGAGCAGTTCTTC
many	TRBD1	16	TRBV5-1	TRBJ1-1	CASSLAWQGAVTEAFF	TGCGCCAGCAGCTTGGCCTGGCAGGGGGCTGTCACTGAAGCTTTCTTT
few	NA	15	TRBV6-1	TRBJ1-5	CASRRGQSSNQPQHF	TGTGCCAGCAGACGCGGACAGTCTAGCAATCAGCCCCAGCATTTT
once	TRBD1	14	TRBV5-1	TRBJ2-2	CATRTGLGPGELFF	TGCGCCACCCGGACAGGGTTAGGACCCGGGGAGCTGTTTTTT
many	TRBD1	15	TRBV6-5	TRBJ2-3	CASSRTGLGENTQYF	TGTGCCAGCAGCCGGACAGGGCTTGGGGAAAATACGCAGTATTTT
many	TRBD1	15	TRBV6-2/TRBV6-3	TRBJ1-5	CASSYGQVVNQPQHF	TGTGCCAGCAGTTACGGACAGGTGGTAAATCAGCCCCAGCATTTT
many	NA	16	TRBV7-2	TRBJ2-7	CASSSYRTAASYEQYF	TGTGCCAGCAGCTCCTATAGGACGGCTGCCTCCTACGAGCAGTACTTC
NA	NA	15	TRBV3-1	TRBJ1-2	CASSQERAGLYGYTF	TGTGCCAGCAGCCAAGAACGGGCTGGCCTATATGGCTACACCTTC
NA	TRBD1	15	TRBV24-1	TRBJ2-1	CATSATDRGSDEQFF	TGTGCCACCAGTGCCACAGACAGGGGTAGCGATGAGCAGTTCTTC
few	NA	17	TRBV4-2	TRBJ2-3	CASSQRPQLQRADTQYF	TGTGCCAGCAGCCAGAGGCCCCAACTCCAGAGGGCAGATACGCAGTATTTT
many	NA	12	TRBV28	TRBJ1-1	CASSAGSPEAFF	TGTGCCAGCAGCGCAGGGTCCCCTGAAGCTTTCTTT
NA	NA	16	TRBV6-5	TRBJ1-1	CASSYSGRLMNTEAFF	TGTGCCAGCAGTTACTCCGGACGGCTCATGAACACTGAAGCTTTCTTT
few	NA	13	TRBV5-1	TRBJ1-1	CASSETEYTEAFF	TGCGCCAGCAGCGAAACAGAGTACACTGAAGCTTTCTTT
few	NA	15	TRBV6-4	TRBJ1-1	CASSDSGESDTEAFF	TGTGCCAGCAGTGACTCAGGGGAATCAGATACTGAAGCTTTCTTT
few	NA	14	TRBV20-1	TRBJ1-6	CSARSLIRDSPLHF	TGCAGTGCTAGATCCCTAATCAGGGATTCACCCCTCCACTTT
few	TRBD2	15	TRBV27	TRBJ2-7	CASTTSGGLSYEQYF	TGTGCCAGCACCACTAGCGGGGGGCTCTCCTACGAGCAGTACTTC
many	NA	16	TRBV12-3/TRBV12-4	TRBJ1-5	CASSSGLLFSNQPQHF	TGTGCCAGCAGTTCAGGGTTATTATTTAGCAATCAGCCCCAGCATTTT
NA	NA	14	TRBV7-2	TRBJ2-7	CASSLVVGGYEQYF	TGTGCCAGCAGCTTAGTGGTTGGGGGCTACGAGCAGTACTTC
few	NA	15	TRBV12-3/TRBV12-4	TRBJ2-5	CASSLSSGIQETQYF	TGTGCCAGCAGTTTAAGTTCCGGGATACAAGAGACCCAGTACTTC
many	NA	15	TRBV4-1	TRBJ2-2	CASRVSSGLVGELFF	TGCGCCAGCAGGGTTAGTTCGGGGTTAGTCGGGGAGCTGTTTTTT
NA	TRBD1	14	TRBV10-3	TRBJ2-1	CAISERDSYNEQFF	TGTGCCATCAGTGAGAGGGACAGCTACAATGAGCAGTTCTTC
many	NA	18	TRBV4-1	TRBJ1-3	CASSHERGRIHSGNTIYF	TGCGCCAGCAGCCACGAACGTGGACGGATCCACTCTGGAAACACCATATATTTT
NA	TRBD1	16	TRBV4-3	TRBJ2-1	CASSQMGQGKYNEQFF	TGCGCCAGCAGCCAAATGGGACAGGGAAAGTACAATGAGCAGTTCTTC
NA	NA	15	TRBV7-7	TRBJ2-2	CASSPWGTNTGELFF	TGTGCCAGCAGCCCATGGGGAACGAACACCGGGGAGCTGTTTTTT
many	NA	18	TRBV4-3	TRBJ1-4	CASSQNRQGISTNEKLFF	TGCGCCAGCAGCCAAAATCGGCAGGGAATCTCAACTAATGAAAAACTGTTTTTT
NA	TRBD1	14	TRBV6-5	TRBJ1-2	CASSAVQGINGYTF	TGTGCCAGCAGTGCAGTACAGGGGATCAATGGCTACACCTTC
NA	NA	15	TRBV14	TRBJ1-1	CASIQMGAGNTEAFF	TGTGCCAGCATCCAAATGGGGGCGGGGAACACTGAAGCTTTCTTT
many	TRBD2	16	TRBV7-8	TRBJ2-3	CASSLRDQGGADTQYF	TGTGCCAGCAGCTTAAGGGACCAGGGAGGGGCAGATACGCAGTATTTT
NA	NA	17	TRBV6-2/TRBV6-3	TRBJ1-5	CASSYLSQGSGNQPQHF	TGTGCCAGCAGTTATCTCAGTCAGGGGTCGGGCAATCAGCCCCAGCATTTT
few	NA	14	TRBV4-3	TRBJ2-7	CASSQDRQGYEQYF	TGCGCCAGCAGCCAAGATAGGCAGGGCTACGAGCAGTACTTC
few	NA	15	TRBV10-2	TRBJ2-3	CASSDATRRTDTQYF	TGCGCCAGCAGTGATGCGACTAGGCGCACAGATACGCAGTATTTT
NA	NA	14	TRBV20-1	TRBJ2-4	CSARVTSQKGIQYF	TGCAGTGCTAGAGTAACTAGCCAAAAGGGCATTCAGTACTTC
few	NA	16	TRBV5-1	TRBJ1-3	CASSFFGQRSGNTIYF	TGCGCCAGCAGCTTTTTTGGGCAAAGGTCCGGAAACACCATATATTTT
few	NA	13	TRBV11-1	TRBJ1-1	CASSFQINTEAFF	TGTGCCAGCAGCTTTCAGATTAACACTGAAGCTTTCTTT
NA	NA	14	TRBV25-1	TRBJ2-1	CASSGGQRYNEQFF	TGTGCCAGCAGTGGCGGACAGAGATACAATGAGCAGTTCTTC
few	TRBD1	19	TRBV7-9	TRBJ1-6	CASSFSSFSGQDYNSPLHF	TGTGCCAGCAGCTTTAGTTCATTCTCGGGACAGGATTATAATTCACCCCTCCACTTT
NA	TRBD2	17	TRBV4-1	TRBJ2-7	CASSQGPGTSGGYEQYF	TGCGCCAGCAGCCAAGGACCTGGGACTAGCGGGGGGTACGAGCAGTACTTC
few	TRBD1	15	TRBV11-1	TRBJ2-3	CASSLRQGATDTQYF	TGTGCCAGCAGCTTGCGGCAGGGGGCGACAGATACGCAGTATTTT
many	NA	14	TRBV7-2	TRBJ1-3	CASSLVGTGNTIYF	TGTGCCAGCAGCTTAGTAGGGACTGGAAACACCATATATTTT
many	TRBD1	17	TRBV5-1	TRBJ1-1	CASSLGYPGQGGTEAFF	TGCGCCAGCAGCTTGGGCTACCCGGGACAGGGGGGAACTGAAGCTTTCTTT
NA	NA	12	TRBV6-2/TRBV6-3	TRBJ2-5	CASSLAPGTQYF	TGTGCCAGCAGTTTAGCCCCTGGGACCCAGTACTTC
few	TRBD1	14	TRBV20-1	TRBJ2-7	CSASRDRVKNEQYF	TGCAGTGCTAGTAGGGACAGGGTTAAAAACGAGCAGTACTTC
few	NA	14	TRBV5-6	TRBJ1-2	CASSQGRGIHGYTF	TGTGCCAGCAGCCAAGGACGGGGGATCCATGGCTACACCTTC
many	NA	12	TRBV27	TRBJ1-2	CASSSGAYGYTF	TGTGCCAGCAGTTCCGGGGCCTATGGCTACACCTTC
NA	NA	15	TRBV28	TRBJ2-7	CASSPRSGPHYEQYF	TGTGCCAGCAGTCCCCGGTCTGGACCTCACTACGAGCAGTACTTC
NA	NA	15	TRBV3-1	TRBJ1-2	CASSQEASRNYGYTF	TGTGCCAGCAGCCAAGAGGCGAGCAGAAACTATGGCTACACCTTC
many	NA	14	TRBV9	TRBJ2-3	CASSPFEQPDTQYF	TGTGCCAGCAGCCCATTCGAACAGCCAGATACGCAGTATTTT